This T cell receptor beta chain is drawn from a study of Ad26.COV2.S vaccination and SARS-CoV-2 variants. At the level of the study: Vaccine-arm donor from the placebo-controlled COV1001 Ad26.COV2.S trial.

Treatment defined: about 20 received Ad26.COV2.S at low or high dose, single or two shots; about 5 received placebo; per-sample allocation not given. Sampling was performed 63 days after the first vaccine or placebo injection. The CDR3 runs 17 residues. Germline V CDR1 and CDR2: SGHVS, FNYEAQ. V dropped 4 bases and J dropped 7; count of bases not matched to a gene: 16. Repertoires were generated with immunoSEQ multiplex PCR, while TCRdb's copy carries only in-frame clones and drops some. The sample yields more than 300,000 clones, approximately 86% seen once. The receptor's source is a person aged 18-65 years who received the Ad26.COV2.S COVID-19 vaccine or a placebo. This specimen consisted of peripheral blood, obtained in a trial of Ad26.COV2.S vaccine versus placebo. V usage is TRBV7-6 and J usage is TRBJ2-1; 7 nucleotides match TRBD2. This CDR3 is CASSSYSSGVTVNEQFF. CDR3 DNA sequence: TGTGCCAGCAGCTCGTATTCGAGCGGGGTAACGGTAAATGAGCAGTTCTTC.